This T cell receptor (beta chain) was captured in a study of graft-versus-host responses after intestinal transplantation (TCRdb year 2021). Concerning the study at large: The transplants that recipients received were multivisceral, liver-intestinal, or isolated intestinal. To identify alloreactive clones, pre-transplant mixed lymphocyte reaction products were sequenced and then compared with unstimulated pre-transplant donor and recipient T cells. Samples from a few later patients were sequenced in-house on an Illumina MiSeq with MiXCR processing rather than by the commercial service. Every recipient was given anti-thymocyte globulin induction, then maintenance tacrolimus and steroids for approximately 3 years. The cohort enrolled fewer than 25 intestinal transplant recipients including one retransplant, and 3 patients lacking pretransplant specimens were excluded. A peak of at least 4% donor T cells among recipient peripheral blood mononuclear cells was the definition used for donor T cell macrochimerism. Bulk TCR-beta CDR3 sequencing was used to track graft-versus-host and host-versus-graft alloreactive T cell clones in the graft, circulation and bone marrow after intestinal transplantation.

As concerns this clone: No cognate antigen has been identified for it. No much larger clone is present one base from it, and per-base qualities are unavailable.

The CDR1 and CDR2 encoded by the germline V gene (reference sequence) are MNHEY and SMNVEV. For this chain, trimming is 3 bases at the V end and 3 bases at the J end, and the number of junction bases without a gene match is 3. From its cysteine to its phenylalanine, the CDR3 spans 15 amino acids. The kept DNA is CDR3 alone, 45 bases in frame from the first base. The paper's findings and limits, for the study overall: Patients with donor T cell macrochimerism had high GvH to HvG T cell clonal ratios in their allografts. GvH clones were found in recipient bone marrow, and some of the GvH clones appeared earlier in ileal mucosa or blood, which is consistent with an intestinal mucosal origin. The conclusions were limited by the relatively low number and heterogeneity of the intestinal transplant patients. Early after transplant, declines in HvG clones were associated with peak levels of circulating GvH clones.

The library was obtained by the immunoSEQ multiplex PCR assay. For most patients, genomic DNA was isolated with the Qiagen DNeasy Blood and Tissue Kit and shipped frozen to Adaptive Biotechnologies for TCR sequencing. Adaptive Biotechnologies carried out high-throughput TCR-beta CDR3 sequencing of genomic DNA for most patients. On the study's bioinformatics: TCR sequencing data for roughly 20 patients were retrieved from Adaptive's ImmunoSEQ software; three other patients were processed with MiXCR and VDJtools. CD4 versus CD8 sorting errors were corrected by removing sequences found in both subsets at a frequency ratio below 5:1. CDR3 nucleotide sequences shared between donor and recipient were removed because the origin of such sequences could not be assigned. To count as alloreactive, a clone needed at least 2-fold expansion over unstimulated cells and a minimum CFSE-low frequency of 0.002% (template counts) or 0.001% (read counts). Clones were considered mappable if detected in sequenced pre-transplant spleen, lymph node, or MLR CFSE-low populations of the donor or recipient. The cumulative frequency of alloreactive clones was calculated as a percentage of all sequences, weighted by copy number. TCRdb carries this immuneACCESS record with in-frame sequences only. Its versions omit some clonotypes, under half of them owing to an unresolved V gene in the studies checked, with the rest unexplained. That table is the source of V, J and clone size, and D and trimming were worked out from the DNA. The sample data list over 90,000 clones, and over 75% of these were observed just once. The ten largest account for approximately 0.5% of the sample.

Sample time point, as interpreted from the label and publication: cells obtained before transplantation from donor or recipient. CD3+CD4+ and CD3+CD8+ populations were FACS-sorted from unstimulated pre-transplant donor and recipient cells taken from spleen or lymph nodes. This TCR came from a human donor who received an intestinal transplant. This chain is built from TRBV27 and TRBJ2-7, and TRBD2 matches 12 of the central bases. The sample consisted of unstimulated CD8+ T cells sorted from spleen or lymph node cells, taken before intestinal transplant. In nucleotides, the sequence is TGTGCCAGCAGTTTGACTAGCGGGAGTATCTACGAGCAGTACTTC. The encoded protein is CASSLTSGSIYEQYF.